This T cell receptor beta chain was observed in a study of cytomegalovirus exposure and HLA in healthy donors. This clone appeared a few times. The primer mix had 60 Vbeta and 13 Jbeta primers. The assay was immunoSEQ multiplex PCR, and TCRdb's table has in-frame clones only and misses some. The data hold 150,000 to 200,000 clones, with roughly 13% observed a single time. The CDR3 sequence is 15 residues long. Deletions cut 0 bases from V and 1 base from J, with 9 bases between. CDR1 and CDR2 (germline): MNHEY, SVGAGI. This sequence joins TRBV6-5 and TRBJ1-1; D unresolved. Input material: PBMCs. The receptor was isolated from a man between 50 and 59 years old in good health and CMV-seropositive. CDR3 in DNA: TGTGCCAGCAGTTACTCGGAACCGGGGAACACTGAAGCTTTCTTT. This codes for CASSYSEPGNTEAFF.